This T cell receptor (beta chain) originates from a study of response to subunit inactivated influenza vaccine (dated by TCRdb to the late 2010s). Describing the broader study: To follow how T cells responded to a trivalent subunit inactivated influenza vaccine, the researchers relied on deep quantitative profiling of the T cell receptor repertoire. The paper's findings and limits, for the study overall: The authors proposed that each seasonal influenza vaccination may bring in only a limited number of new T cells.

This clonotype was detected a few times. Its binding antigen is unknown. No much larger clone exists at a distance of one base, and base qualities are not known. The time point label corresponds to: 45 days after influenza vaccine administration. Library creation used RT-PCR. The listed sequencing device is Illumina HiSeq 2500. In-frame beta chains were kept once TCRdb had trimmed the public reads at Q25 with fastp and called clones with MiXCR. A single entry per CDR3 protein holds the most common genes and DNA from its merged rows. Counted in this sample were approximately 500,000 distinct CDR3 sequences; over 10% of them appeared once. The ten largest clones represent around 13% of the sample. This clonotype originated in a man aged 50 to 60 who received an inactivated influenza vaccine. Donor details come from another sample of the same person, matched by shared clones. The source was PBMCs from blood, collected 40 to 50 days after vaccination.

The DNA reads TGTGCCAGCAGTCGGTCGGGACTGGGCACCGGGGAGCTGTTTTTT. This codes for CASSRSGLGTGELFF. Recombination joined TRBV27 with TRBJ2-2; the D segment could be TRBD2, given 6 matching bases. Including cysteine and phenylalanine, the CDR3 has 15 amino acids. Here the CDR3 DNA is all that survives: 45 bases in frame from base 1. V sheds 5 bases and J sheds 4 bases, leaving 14 bases between their ends. Taken from the germline V gene (reference sequence), the CDR1 and CDR2 loops are MNHEY and SMNVEV.